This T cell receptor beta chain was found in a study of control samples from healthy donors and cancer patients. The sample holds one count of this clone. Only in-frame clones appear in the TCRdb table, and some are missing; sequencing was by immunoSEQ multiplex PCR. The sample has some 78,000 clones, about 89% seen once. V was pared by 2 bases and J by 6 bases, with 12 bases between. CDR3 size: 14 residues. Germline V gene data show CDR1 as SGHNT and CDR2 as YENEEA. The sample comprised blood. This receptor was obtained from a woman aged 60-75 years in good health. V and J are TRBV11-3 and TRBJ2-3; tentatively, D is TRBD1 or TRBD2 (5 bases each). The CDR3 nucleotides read TGTGCCAGCAGCTTACTGGGGGTAGTGGATACGCAGTATTTT. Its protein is CASSLLGVVDTQYF. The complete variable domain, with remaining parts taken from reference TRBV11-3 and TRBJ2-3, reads EAGVVQSPRYKIIEKKQPVAFWCNPISGHNTLYWYLQNLGQGPELLIRYENEEAVDDSQLPKDRFSAERLKGVDSTLKIQPAELGDSAVYLCASSLLGVVDTQYFGPGTRLTVL.